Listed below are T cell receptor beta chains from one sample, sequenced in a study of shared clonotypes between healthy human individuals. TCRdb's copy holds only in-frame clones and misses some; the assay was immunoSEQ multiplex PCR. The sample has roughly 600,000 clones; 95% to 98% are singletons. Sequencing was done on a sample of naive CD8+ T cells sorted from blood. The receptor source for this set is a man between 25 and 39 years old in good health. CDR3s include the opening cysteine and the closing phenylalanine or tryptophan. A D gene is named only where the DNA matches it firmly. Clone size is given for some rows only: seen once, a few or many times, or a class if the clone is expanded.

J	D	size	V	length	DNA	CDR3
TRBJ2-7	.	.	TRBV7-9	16	TGTGCCAGCAGCGCGACTTCAGGGACGGCACTATACGAGCAGTACTTC	CASSATSGTALYEQYF
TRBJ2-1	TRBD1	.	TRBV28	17	TGTGCCAGCAGTTCCCCTCGCCGGGACAGGGGTGTCTATGAGCAGTTCTTC	CASSSPRRDRGVYEQFF
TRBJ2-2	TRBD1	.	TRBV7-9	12	TGTGCCAGCAGCATGGGACAGGGGCAGCTGTTTTTT	CASSMGQGQLFF
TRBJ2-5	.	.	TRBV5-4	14	TGTGCCAGCAGCTTGTTCGAGTACCAAGAGACCCAGTACTTC	CASSLFEYQETQYF
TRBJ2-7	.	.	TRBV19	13	TGTGCCAGTAGTATCCAGGGCGACGGCGAGCAGTACTTC	CASSIQGDGEQYF
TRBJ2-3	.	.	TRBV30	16	TGTGCCTGGAGTGACGGGACGCTATTGAGCACAGATACGCAGTATTTT	CAWSDGTLLSTDTQYF
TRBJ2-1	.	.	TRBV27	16	TGTGCCAGCAGTTTATCAGGGGGAGGGCTAGGGGATGAGCAGTTCTTC	CASSLSGGGLGDEQFF
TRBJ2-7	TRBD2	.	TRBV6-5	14	TGTGCCAGCAGACTCGGACTAGCTGACTACGAGCAGTACTTC	CASRLGLADYEQYF
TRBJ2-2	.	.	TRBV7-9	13	TGTGCCAGCAGCTTCGAAAGTGGCGGGGAGCTGTTTTTT	CASSFESGGELFF
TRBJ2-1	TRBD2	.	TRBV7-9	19	TGTGCCAGCAGCGTAGCCGGGGCGACGGGACTAGCGCTCATCAATGAGCAGTTCTTC	CASSVAGATGLALINEQFF
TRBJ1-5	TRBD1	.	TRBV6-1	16	TGTGCCAGCAGTGAAACAGGGGCTCCTAGCAATCAGCCCCAGCATTTT	CASSETGAPSNQPQHF
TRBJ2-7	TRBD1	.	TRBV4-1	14	TGCGCCAGCAGCCAAGATTACAGGGGAAACGAGCAGTACTTC	CASSQDYRGNEQYF
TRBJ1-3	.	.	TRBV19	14	TGTGCCAGTAGTATCATCCAGGGCGCAAACACCATATATTTT	CASSIIQGANTIYF
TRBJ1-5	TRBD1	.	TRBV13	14	TGTGCCAGCAGCTTTGGACAGGGCAATCAGCCCCAGCATTTT	CASSFGQGNQPQHF
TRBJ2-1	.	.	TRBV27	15	TGTGCCAGCAGTTTATTAGGACAATATGGGAATGAGCAGTTCTTC	CASSLLGQYGNEQFF
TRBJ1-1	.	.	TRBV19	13	TGTGCCAGTAGGGGGAGGCAGTACACTGAAGCTTTCTTT	CASRGRQYTEAFF
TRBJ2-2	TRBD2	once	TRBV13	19	TGTGCCAGCAGCTTAGTATCACTAGCGGGAGTATCGAACACCGGGGAGCTGTTTTTT	CASSLVSLAGVSNTGELFF
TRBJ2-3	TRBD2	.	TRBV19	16	TGTGCCAGTAACCCGTCGACTAGCGGGACCTCAGATACGCAGTATTTT	CASNPSTSGTSDTQYF
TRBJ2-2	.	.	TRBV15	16	TGTGCCACCAGCAGCCGCCTACTCCCCAACACCGGGGAGCTGTTTTTT	CATSSRLLPNTGELFF
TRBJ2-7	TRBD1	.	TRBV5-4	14	TGTGCCAGCAGCTGGAATACAGGGGACTACGAGCAGTACTTC	CASSWNTGDYEQYF
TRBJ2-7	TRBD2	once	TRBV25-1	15	TGTGCCAGCAGTGACCTAGCGGGAGGCTTTGACGAGCAGTACTTC	CASSDLAGGFDEQYF
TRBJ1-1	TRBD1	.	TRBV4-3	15	TGCGCCAGCAGCCAGACGACAGGGGAGAACACTGAAGCTTTCTTT	CASSQTTGENTEAFF
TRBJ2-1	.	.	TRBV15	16	TGTGCCACCAGCAGAGTACCTGCGGGTACTCACAATGAGCAGTTCTTC	CATSRVPAGTHNEQFF
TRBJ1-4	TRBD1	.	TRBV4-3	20	TGCGCCAGCAGCCAAGATTCTCCCCGTCAGGGGGCGATGACTAATGAAAAACTGTTTTTT	CASSQDSPRQGAMTNEKLFF
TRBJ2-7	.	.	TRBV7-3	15	TGTGCCAGCAGCTTAACAGGGGGGACATCGGACGAGCAGTACTTC	CASSLTGGTSDEQYF
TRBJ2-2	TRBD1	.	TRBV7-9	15	TGTGCCAGCAGCTTAGTCTTACAGGGGGCTCGGGAGCTGTTTTTT	CASSLVLQGARELFF
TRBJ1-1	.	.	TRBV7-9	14	TGTGCCAGCAGCCCAGTAGACAGCCACACTGAAGCTTTCTTT	CASSPVDSHTEAFF
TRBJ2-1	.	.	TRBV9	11	TGTGCCAGCAGCCCTAGCGTGGAGCAGTTCTTC	CASSPSVEQFF
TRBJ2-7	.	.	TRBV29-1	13	TGCAGCGTTGGTCCGGGGCCGCTAAACGAGCAGTACTTC	CSVGPGPLNEQYF
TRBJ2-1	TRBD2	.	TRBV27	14	TGTGCCAGCAGTTTAGACGGGACTACCTATCCGCAGTTCTTC	CASSLDGTTYPQFF
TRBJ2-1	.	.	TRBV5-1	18	TGCGCCAGCAGCCCTGACAGACTCCTAGCGGGACAGGGCAATGAGCAGTTCTTC	CASSPDRLLAGQGNEQFF
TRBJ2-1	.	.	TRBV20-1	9	TGCAGTGGTGGGCGAGAGCAGTTCTTC	CSGGREQFF
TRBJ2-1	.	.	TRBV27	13	TGTGCCAGCAGTTTAGGGCTTTTCGATGAGCAGTTCTTC	CASSLGLFDEQFF
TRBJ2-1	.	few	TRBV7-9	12	TGTGCCAGCAGCAACGATTTTCCTGAGCAGTTCTTC	CASSNDFPEQFF
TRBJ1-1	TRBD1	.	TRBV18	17	TGTGCCAGCTCACAAACCCCGACAGGGTATGGGTCCACTGAAGCTTTCTTT	CASSQTPTGYGSTEAFF
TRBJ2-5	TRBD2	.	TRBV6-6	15	TGTGCCAGCAGTTACGTAGCGGGAGGCCAAGAGACCCAGTACTTC	CASSYVAGGQETQYF
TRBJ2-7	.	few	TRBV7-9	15	TGTGCCAGCAGCTTAAAGCAGGCGAACTCCTACGAGCAGTACTTC	CASSLKQANSYEQYF
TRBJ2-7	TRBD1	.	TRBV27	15	TGTGCCAGCAGAGCAAGACAGGGGCTTGATTACGAGCAGTACTTC	CASRARQGLDYEQYF
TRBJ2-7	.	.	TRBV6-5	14	TGTGCCAGCAGTTACAAAACGGGGACCGGCGAGCAGTACTTC	CASSYKTGTGEQYF
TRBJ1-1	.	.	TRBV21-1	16	TGTGCCAGCAGGGCCGAGGTATCGGGGTGGGACACTGAAGCTTTCTTT	CASRAEVSGWDTEAFF
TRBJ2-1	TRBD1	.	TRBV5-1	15	TGCGCCAGCAGCTCCCGGGACAGACCCTACAATGAGCAGTTCTTC	CASSSRDRPYNEQFF
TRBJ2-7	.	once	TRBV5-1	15	TGCGCCAGCAGCTTGGCCCCAATGGGGACTTACGAGCAGTACTTC	CASSLAPMGTYEQYF
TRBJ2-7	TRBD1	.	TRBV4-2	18	TGTGCCAGCAGCCAAGGCCCCTCGACGACAGGGGGTCCCTACGAGCAGTACTTC	CASSQGPSTTGGPYEQYF
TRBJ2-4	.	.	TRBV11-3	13	TGTGCCAGCAGCTCTAGAGATGAAAACATTCAGTACTTC	CASSSRDENIQYF
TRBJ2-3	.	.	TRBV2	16	TGTGCCAGCAGACCTCGCCCGGGACTGGAAACAGATACGCAGTATTTT	CASRPRPGLETDTQYF
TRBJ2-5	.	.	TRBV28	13	TGTGCCAGCAGTTTATCCCACCAAGAGACCCAGTACTTC	CASSLSHQETQYF
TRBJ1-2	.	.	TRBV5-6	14	TGTGCCAGCAGGACACAGGGAAGCGGCTATGGCTACACCTTC	CASRTQGSGYGYTF
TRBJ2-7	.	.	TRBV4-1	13	TGCGCCAGCAGCCAAGATCGGGACCGAGAGCAGTACTTC	CASSQDRDREQYF
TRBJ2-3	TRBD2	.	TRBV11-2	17	TGTGCCAGCAGCTTAGACGGACTAGCGGAGAGCACAGATACGCAGTATTTT	CASSLDGLAESTDTQYF
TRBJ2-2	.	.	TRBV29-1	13	TGCAGCGTGAAACCCCAGAACACCGGGGAGCTGTTTTTT	CSVKPQNTGELFF
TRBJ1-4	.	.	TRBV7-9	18	TGTGCCAGCAGCTTAGAACAGGGTGTGGGTGCTACTAATGAAAAACTGTTTTTT	CASSLEQGVGATNEKLFF
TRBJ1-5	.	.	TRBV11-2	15	TGTGCCAGCAGCTTAGGACGGAATAGCAATCAGCCCCAGCATTTT	CASSLGRNSNQPQHF